These 16 T cell receptor beta chains were sequenced from one sample in a study of blood T cell repertoires in COVID-19 (TCRdb year 2020). The method was the immunoSEQ multiplex PCR assay. The table was pulled from immuneACCESS by TCRdb, which kept in-frame rearrangements only. Such tables lose some clones; where checked, under half of the loss comes from unresolved V genes, and the rest has no known cause. The sample table contains over 250,000 clones; only one count was recorded for 80% to 95% of them. The ten most abundant clones make up over 2% of the sample. The sample was peripheral blood. The receptors shown here come from a woman in her thirties with COVID-19, enrolled during active disease.

The chain is built from TRBV19 and TRBJ2-3, with D uncertain. Germline CDR1 LNHDA, CDR2 SQIVND (reference sequence). The CDR3 loop spans 13 amino acids. Deletions cut 7 bases from V and 4 bases from J, with 12 bases between. The CDR3 spells CASTGVSADTQYF. The CDR3, as DNA: TGTGCCAGTACCGGAGTTTCCGCAGATACGCAGTATTTT.

The CDR3 reads CASSERQGATEQYF. The CDR3 DNA reads as TGCGCCAGCAGTGAGCGGCAGGGGGCGACCGAGCAGTACTTC. V gene TRBV10-1 combines with J gene TRBJ2-7; 8 nucleotides agree with TRBD1. V dropped 2 bases and J dropped 6; count of bases not matched to a gene: 6. This CDR3 is 14 amino acids long. The germline CDR1 and CDR2 sequences are WNHNN and SYGVQD (reference sequence).

The CDR3 sequence is CASSVEAGLRTDTQYF. CDR3 DNA: TGTGCCAGCAGCGTGGAAGCGGGTCTACGCACAGATACGCAGTATTTT. The chain uses TRBV9 and TRBJ2-3, with D perhaps matching TRBD2 (6 bases). Trimming pared 2 bases from V and 1 base from J, leaving 14 bases between. The CDR3 has 16 residues. Germline CDR1 and CDR2: SGDLS and YYNGEE.

The V and J genes are TRBV12-3 or TRBV12-4 and TRBJ1-2; 10 nucleotides agree with TRBD1. The CDR3 covers 12 residues. V lost 6 bases to trimming and J lost 6 bases; unmatched junction nucleotides: 1. CDR3 nucleotide sequence: TGTGCCAGCAGAGGGACAGGGGATGGCTACACCTTC. Protein: CASRGTGDGYTF.

This clone was seen a handful of times. This chain links TRBV11-1 with TRBJ2-7, with 8 positions matching TRBD1. The CDR3 is made up of 16 amino acids. Per germline, CDR1 SGHAT and CDR2 FQDESV (reference sequence). Unmatched junction bases numbered 11, after V lost 2 bases and J lost 5 bases. CDR3 sequence reads: CASSLRAAGGVDEQYF. CDR3 coding DNA: TGTGCCAGCAGCTTACGGGCAGCAGGGGGCGTGGACGAGCAGTACTTC.

The J gene is TRBJ1-5, the V gene TRBV19; D remains unclear. This CDR3 is built from 12 residues. CDR1 and CDR2 (germline): LNHDA, SQIVND (reference sequence). V dropped 3 bases and J dropped 6 bases, with 6 bases sitting between them. In DNA, the CDR3 is TGTGCCAGTAGTATCTTGTTTCAGCCCCAGCATTTT. Its protein is CASSILFQPQHF.

The chain couples TRBV5-4 to TRBJ2-3, with 7 bases identical to TRBD2. Unmatched junction bases numbered 8, after V lost 4 bases and J lost 0 bases. In germline, CDR1 is SGHNT, CDR2 YYREEE (reference sequence). This CDR3 has 16 amino acids. CDR3 protein: CASSNRTGGSTDTQYF. The CDR3 DNA reads TGTGCCAGCAGCAACAGGACCGGGGGGAGCACAGATACGCAGTATTTT.

The CDR3 DNA follows: TGTGCCAGCAGCTTAGAGGCAGGGGGGACTCAGCCCCAGCATTTT. This translates into CASSLEAGGTQPQHF. V and J are TRBV7-2 and TRBJ1-5, with 7 positions matching TRBD1. V dropped 1 base and J dropped 6; count of bases not matched to a gene: 6. This CDR3 region has 15 residues. Germline loops: CDR1 SGHTA, CDR2 FQGNSA.

This clone came up a few times. The chain employs TRBV5-1 and TRBJ2-2; a weak D match, TRBD2 (6 bases). Germline V gene data show CDR1 as SGHRS and CDR2 as YFSETQ. Trimming took 7 bases from V and 7 from J, leaving 14 bases between them. This CDR3 is 13 amino acids long. CDR3 bases: TGCGCCAGCCGGACGGGAGTCGGCGGGGAGCTGTTTTTT. It specifies CASRTGVGGELFF.

The chain couples TRBV19 to TRBJ1-4, with 11 bases that match TRBD1. V lost 7 bases, J lost 7 bases, and 5 bases stayed unmatched. Germline V gene data show CDR1 as LNHDA and CDR2 as SQIVND (reference sequence). The CDR3 extends over 14 amino acids. The CDR3 DNA sequence: TGTGCCAGTAACTTTGGACAGGGGGCTGAAAAACTGTTTTTT. Translating gives CASNFGQGAEKLFF.

This chain joins TRBV5-1 and TRBJ2-5; 15 positions match TRBD2. This CDR3 is 15 amino acids long. CDR1 SGHRS and CDR2 YFSETQ come from the germline V gene. With 4 bases clipped from V and 4 bases from J, the junction kept 2 bases outside the gene matches. CDR3 sequence reads: CASSEGLAGGETQYF. CDR3 bases: TGCGCCAGCAGCGAGGGACTAGCGGGAGGAGAGACCCAGTACTTC. The variable domain in full, completed from reference TRBV5-1 and TRBJ2-5, reads KAGVTQTPRYLIKTRGQQVTLSCSPISGHRSVSWYQQTPGQGLQFLFEYFSETQRNKGNFPGRFSGRQFSNSRSEMNVSTLELGDSALYLCASSEGLAGGETQYFGPGTRLLVL.

The chain combines TRBV5-1 with TRBJ1-1; 8 nucleotides line up with TRBD1. V was clipped by 4 bases and J by 7 bases; unmatched bases: 9. CDR1 is SGHRS and CDR2 is YFSETQ in the germline V gene. The CDR3 is made up of 14 amino acids. The CDR3 nucleotides read TGCGCCAGCAGCCCAGGGGGCGGAAGTAATGAAGCTTTCTTT. Its protein is CASSPGGGSNEAFF.

This chain's CDR3 is CAWAFRGQGETFF. The CDR3, as DNA: TGTGCCTGGGCCTTTAGGGGGCAGGGCGAAACTTTCTTT. The chain employs TRBV30 and TRBJ1-1; TRBD1 agrees at 7 bases. Germline V gene sequence: CDR1 GTSNPN, CDR2 SVGIG (reference sequence). The V gene end was trimmed by 5 bases and the J gene end by 12 bases; junction bases not matched to a gene: 15. The CDR3 has 13 amino acids.

The V gene is TRBV18, the J gene TRBJ2-7; tentative D call: TRBD1 (5 bases). V gave up 3 bases and J gave up 3 bases, with 6 bases separating them. Germline-derived CDR1 and CDR2 are KGHSH and LQKENI. CDR3 length equals 12 residues. CDR3 protein: CASSPDSYEQYF. CDR3 DNA sequence: TGTGCCAGCTCACCCGACAGCTACGAGCAGTACTTC. The full variable domain, in which reference TRBV18 and TRBJ2-7 provide the parts outside the CDR3, is NAGVMQNPRHLVRRRGQEARLRCSPMKGHSHVYWYRQLPEEGLKFMVYLQKENIIDESGMPKERFSAEFPKEGPSILRIQQVVRGDSAAYFCASSPDSYEQYFGPGTRLTVT.

This clone showed up just a few times. This chain connects TRBV12-3 or TRBV12-4 to TRBJ2-5, with D hard to call. This CDR3 contains 13 residues. V lost 1 base, J lost 4 bases, and 7 bases lay in between. The CDR3 coding sequence is TGTGCCAGCAGTTTAGTAAAGCGAGAGACCCAGTACTTC. Translated, it gives CASSLVKRETQYF.

J is TRBJ2-1 and V is TRBV19, with 15 nucleotides matching TRBD2. Germline CDR1 and CDR2: LNHDA and SQIVND (reference sequence). With 3 bases clipped from V and 6 bases from J, the junction kept 3 bases outside the gene matches. This CDR3 spans 16 amino acids. The CDR3 loop is CASSMGLAGGFNEQFF. The CDR3 bases are TGTGCCAGTAGTATGGGACTAGCGGGAGGCTTCAATGAGCAGTTCTTC.